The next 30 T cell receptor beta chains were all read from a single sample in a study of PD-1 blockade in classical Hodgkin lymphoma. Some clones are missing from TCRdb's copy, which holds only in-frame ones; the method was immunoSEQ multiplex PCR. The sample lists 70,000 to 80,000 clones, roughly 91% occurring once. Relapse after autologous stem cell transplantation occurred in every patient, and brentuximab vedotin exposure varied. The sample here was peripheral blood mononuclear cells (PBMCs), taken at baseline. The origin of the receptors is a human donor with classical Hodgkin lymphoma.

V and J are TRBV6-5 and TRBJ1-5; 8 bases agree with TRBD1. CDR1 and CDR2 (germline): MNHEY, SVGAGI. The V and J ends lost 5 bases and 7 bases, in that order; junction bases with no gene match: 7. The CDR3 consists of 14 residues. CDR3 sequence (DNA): TGTGCCAGCAGTGCAGGGGGCGGAAGACAGCCCCAGCATTTT. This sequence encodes CASSAGGGRQPQHF.

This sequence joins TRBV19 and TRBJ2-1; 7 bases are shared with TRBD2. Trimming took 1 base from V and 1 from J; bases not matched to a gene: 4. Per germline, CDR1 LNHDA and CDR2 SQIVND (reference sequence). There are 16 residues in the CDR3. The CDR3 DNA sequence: TGTGCCAGTAGTATAGGCGGGAGTAAGTCCTACAATGAGCAGTTCTTC. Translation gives CASSIGGSKSYNEQFF.

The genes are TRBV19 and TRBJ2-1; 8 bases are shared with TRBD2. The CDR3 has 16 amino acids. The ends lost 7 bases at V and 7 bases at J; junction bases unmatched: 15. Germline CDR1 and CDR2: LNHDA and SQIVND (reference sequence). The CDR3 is CASTGSRTSRRNEQFF. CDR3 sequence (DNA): TGTGCCAGTACCGGATCCAGGACTAGCCGTAGGAATGAGCAGTTCTTC.

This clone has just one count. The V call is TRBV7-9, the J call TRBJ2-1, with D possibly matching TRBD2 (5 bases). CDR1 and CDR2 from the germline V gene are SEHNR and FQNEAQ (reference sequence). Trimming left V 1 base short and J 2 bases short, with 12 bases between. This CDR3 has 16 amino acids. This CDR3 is CASSLGGGSAYNEQFF. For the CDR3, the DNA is TGTGCCAGCAGCTTAGGTGGTGGGAGTGCCTACAATGAGCAGTTCTTC.

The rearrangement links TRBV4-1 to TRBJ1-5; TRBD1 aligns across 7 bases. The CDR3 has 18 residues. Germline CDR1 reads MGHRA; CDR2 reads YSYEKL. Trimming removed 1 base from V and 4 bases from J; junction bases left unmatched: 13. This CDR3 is CASSQVQAGGITNQPQHF. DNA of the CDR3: TGCGCCAGCAGCCAAGTGCAAGCAGGGGGGATAACAAATCAGCCCCAGCATTTT.

The CDR3 protein is CASSQVQDEQFF. DNA for the CDR3: TGCGCCAGCAGCCAAGTGCAGGATGAGCAGTTCTTC. V and J are TRBV4-1 and TRBJ2-1; D not certain. This CDR3 is built from 12 residues. Per the germline V gene, CDR1 is MGHRA and CDR2 is YSYEKL. V lost 1 base to trimming and J lost 8 bases, with 6 bases between them.

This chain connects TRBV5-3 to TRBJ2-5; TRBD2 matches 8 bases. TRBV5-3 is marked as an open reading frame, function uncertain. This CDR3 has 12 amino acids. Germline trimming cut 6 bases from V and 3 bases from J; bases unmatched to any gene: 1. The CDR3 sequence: CARMREEETQYF. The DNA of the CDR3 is TGTGCCAGAATGCGGGAGGAAGAGACCCAGTACTTC.

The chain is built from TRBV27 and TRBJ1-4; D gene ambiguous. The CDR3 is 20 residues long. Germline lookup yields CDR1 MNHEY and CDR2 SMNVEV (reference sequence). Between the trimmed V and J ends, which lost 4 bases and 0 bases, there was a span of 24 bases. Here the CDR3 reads CASSSDGTFIYTATNEKLFF. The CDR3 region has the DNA TGTGCCAGCAGTTCGGACGGAACTTTTATTTACACAGCAACTAATGAAAAACTGTTTTTT.

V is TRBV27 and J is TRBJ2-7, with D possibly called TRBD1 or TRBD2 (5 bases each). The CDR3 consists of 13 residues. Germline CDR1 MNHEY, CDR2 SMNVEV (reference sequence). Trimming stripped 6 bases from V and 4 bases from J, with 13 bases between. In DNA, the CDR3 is TGTGCCAGCAGCTCGGGACCGTTTTACGAGCAGTACTTC. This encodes CASSSGPFYEQYF.

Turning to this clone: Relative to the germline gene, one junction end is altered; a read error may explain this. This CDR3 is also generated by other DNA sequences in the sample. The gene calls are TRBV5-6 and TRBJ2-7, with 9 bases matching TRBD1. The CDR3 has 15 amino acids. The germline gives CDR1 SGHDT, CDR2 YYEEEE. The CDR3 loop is CASSSPGQGVYEQYF. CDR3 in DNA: TGTGCCAGCAGCTCACCGGGACAGGGAGTTTACGAGCAATACTTC.

CDR3 residues: CASSARDSTYEQYF. The CDR3 DNA follows: TGTGCCAGCAGCGCCCGGGACAGCACCTACGAGCAGTACTTC. This chain connects TRBV7-8 to TRBJ2-7; 7 nucleotides match TRBD1. The germline V gene has CDR1 SGHVS and CDR2 FQNEAQ. The CDR3 covers 14 residues. Trimming took 5 bases from V and 2 from J; bases not matched to a gene: 6.

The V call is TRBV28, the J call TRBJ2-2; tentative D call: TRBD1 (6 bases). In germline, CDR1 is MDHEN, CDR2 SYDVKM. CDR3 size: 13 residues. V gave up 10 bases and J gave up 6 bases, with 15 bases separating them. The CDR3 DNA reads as TGTGCCACCCAACGGGCAGGGGCCGGGGAGCTGTTTTTT. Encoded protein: CATQRAGAGELFF. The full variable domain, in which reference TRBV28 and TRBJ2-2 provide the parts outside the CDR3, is DVKVTQSSRYLVKRTGEKVFLECVQDMDHENMFWYRQDPGLGLRLIYFSYDVKMKEKGDIPEGYSVSREKKERFSLILESASTNQTSMYLCATQRAGAGELFFGEGSRLTVL.

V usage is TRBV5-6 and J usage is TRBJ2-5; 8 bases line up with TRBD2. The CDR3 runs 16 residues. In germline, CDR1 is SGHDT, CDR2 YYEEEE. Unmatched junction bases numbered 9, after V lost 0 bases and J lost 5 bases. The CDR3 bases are TGTGCCAGCAGCTTGGCTGGGACTAGGGGGTCGGAGACCCAGTACTTC. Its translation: CASSLAGTRGSETQYF.

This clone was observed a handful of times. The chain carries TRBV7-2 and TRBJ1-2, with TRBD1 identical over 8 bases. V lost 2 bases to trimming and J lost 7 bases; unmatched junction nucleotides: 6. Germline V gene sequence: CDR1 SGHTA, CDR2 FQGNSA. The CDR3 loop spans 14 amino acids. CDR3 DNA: TGTGCCAGCAGCTTACCCGACAGGGGTAGTGGCTACACCTTC. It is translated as CASSLPDRGSGYTF. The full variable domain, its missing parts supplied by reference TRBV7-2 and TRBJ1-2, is GAGVSQSPSNKVTEKGKDVELRCDPISGHTALYWYRQSLGQGLEFLIYFQGNSAPDKSGLPSDRFSAERTGGSVSTLTIQRTQQEDSAVYLCASSLPDRGSGYTFGSGTRLTVV.

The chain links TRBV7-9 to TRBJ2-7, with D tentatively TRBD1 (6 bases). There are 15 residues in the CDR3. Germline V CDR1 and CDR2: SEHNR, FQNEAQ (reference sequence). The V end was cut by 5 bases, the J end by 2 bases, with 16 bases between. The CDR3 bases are TGTGCCAGCAGCCCCGCGTCAGGGGAAACCTACGAGCAGTACTTC. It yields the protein CASSPASGETYEQYF.

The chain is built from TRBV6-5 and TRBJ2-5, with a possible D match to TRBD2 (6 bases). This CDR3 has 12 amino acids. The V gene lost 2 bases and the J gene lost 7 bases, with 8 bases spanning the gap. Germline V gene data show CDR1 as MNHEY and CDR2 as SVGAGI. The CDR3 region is CASSYGGATQYF. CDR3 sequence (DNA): TGTGCCAGCAGTTACGGAGGGGCGACCCAGTACTTC.

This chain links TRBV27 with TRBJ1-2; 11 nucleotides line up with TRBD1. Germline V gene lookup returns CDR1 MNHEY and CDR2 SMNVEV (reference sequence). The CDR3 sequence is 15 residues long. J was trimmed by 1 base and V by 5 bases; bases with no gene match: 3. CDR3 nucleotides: TGTGCCAGCAGTATCGGGACAGGGGGTAACTATGGCTACACCTTC. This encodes CASSIGTGGNYGYTF.

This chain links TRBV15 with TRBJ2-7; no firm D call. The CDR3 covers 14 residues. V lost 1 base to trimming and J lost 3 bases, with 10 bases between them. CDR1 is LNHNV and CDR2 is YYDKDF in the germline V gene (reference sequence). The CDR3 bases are TGTGCCACCAGCAGAGGTCATCTCGACTACGAGCAGTACTTC. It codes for CATSRGHLDYEQYF.

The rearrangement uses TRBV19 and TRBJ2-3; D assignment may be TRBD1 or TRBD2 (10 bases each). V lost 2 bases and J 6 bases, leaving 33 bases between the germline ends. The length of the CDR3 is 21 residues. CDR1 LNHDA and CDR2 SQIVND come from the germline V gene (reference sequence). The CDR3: CASSIRGTGEFGLAEVDTQYF. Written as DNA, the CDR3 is TGTGCCAGTAGTATAAGGGGGACAGGGGAGTTTGGACTAGCGGAAGTTGATACGCAGTATTTT.

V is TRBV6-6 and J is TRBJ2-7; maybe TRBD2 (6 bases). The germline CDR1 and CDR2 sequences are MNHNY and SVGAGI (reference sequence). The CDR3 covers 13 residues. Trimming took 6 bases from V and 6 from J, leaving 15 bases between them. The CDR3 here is CASSLGAGIEQYF. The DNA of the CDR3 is TGTGCCAGCAGCCTAGGGGCGGGGATCGAGCAGTACTTC.

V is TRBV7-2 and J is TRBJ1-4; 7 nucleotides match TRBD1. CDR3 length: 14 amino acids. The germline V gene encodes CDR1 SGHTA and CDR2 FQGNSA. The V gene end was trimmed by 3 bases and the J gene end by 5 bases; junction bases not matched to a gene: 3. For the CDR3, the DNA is TGTGCCAGCAGCTTCTTGACAGGGAATGAAAAACTGTTTTTT. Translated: CASSFLTGNEKLFF.

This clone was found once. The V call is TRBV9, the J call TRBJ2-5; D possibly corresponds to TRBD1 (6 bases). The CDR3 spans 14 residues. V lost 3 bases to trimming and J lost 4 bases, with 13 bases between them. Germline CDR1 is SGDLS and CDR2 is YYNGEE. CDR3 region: CASSEQGGSETQYF. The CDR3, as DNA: TGTGCCAGCAGCGAACAGGGTGGGTCAGAGACCCAGTACTTC.

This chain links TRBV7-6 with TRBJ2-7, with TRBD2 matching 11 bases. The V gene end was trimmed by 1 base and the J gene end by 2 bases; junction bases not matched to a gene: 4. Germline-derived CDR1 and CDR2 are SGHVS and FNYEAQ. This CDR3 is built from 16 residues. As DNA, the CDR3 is TGTGCCAGCAGCTTAGGACTAGCGGGACCGGCCTACGAGCAGTACTTC. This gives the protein CASSLGLAGPAYEQYF.

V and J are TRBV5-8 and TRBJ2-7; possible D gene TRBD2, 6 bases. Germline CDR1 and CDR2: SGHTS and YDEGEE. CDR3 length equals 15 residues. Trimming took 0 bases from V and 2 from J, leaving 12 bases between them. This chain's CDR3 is CASSLAFGGAYEQYF. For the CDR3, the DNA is TGTGCCAGCAGCTTGGCCTTTGGAGGGGCCTACGAGCAGTACTTC.

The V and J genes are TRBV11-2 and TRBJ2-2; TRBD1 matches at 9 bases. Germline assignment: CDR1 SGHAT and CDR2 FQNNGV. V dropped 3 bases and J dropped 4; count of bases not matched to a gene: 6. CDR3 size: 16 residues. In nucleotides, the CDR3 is TGTGCCAGCAGCTTGTGGGGACAGGGAAGCACCGGGGAGCTGTTTTTT. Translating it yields CASSLWGQGSTGELFF. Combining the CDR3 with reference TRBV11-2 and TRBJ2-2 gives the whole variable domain EAGVAQSPRYKIIEKRQSVAFWCNPISGHATLYWYQQILGQGPKLLIQFQNNGVVDDSQLPKDRFSAERLKGVDSTLKIQPAKLEDSAVYLCASSLWGQGSTGELFFGEGSRLTVL.

CDR3 residues: CASSFRQTPYGYTF. The CDR3 region has the DNA TGTGCCAGCAGCTTTCGACAGACTCCCTATGGCTACACCTTC. The chain carries TRBV11-3 and TRBJ1-2, with D possibly matching TRBD1 (5 bases). Trimming removed 3 bases at V and 4 bases at J, with 12 bases between. Germline CDR1 is SGHNT and CDR2 is YENEEA. This CDR3 has 14 amino acids.

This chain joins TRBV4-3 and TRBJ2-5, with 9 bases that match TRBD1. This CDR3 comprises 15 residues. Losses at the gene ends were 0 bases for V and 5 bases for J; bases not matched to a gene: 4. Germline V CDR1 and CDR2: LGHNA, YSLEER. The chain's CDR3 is CASSQDTGGRETQYF. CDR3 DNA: TGCGCCAGCAGCCAAGATACAGGGGGCAGGGAGACCCAGTACTTC.

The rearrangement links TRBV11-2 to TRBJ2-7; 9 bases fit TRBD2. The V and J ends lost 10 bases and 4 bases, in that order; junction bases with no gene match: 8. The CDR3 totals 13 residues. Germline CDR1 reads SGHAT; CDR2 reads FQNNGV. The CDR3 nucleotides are TGTGCCACCTTAGCGGGGGATCGGTACGAGCAGTACTTC. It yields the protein CATLAGDRYEQYF.

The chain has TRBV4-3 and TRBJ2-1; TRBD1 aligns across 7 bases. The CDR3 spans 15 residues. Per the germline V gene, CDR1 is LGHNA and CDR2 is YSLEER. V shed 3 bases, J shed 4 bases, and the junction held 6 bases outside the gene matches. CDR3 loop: CASSQDRDRYNEQFF. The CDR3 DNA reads TGCGCCAGCAGCCAGGATCGGGACAGATACAATGAGCAGTTCTTC.

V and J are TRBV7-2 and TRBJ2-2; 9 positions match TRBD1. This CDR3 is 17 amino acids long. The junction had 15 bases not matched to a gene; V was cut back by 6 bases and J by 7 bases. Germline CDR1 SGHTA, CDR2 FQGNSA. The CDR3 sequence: CASRQPGTGNGGGELFF. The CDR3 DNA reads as TGTGCCAGCAGACAACCCGGGACAGGGAACGGTGGCGGGGAGCTGTTTTTT.